This T cell receptor (beta chain) was identified in a study of cytomegalovirus exposure and HLA in healthy donors. General study results and limits: One variant, a missense change in DCLRE1C, was linked in a later analysis to TCR beta V- and J-gene trimming.

PCR employed 60 Vbeta and 13 Jbeta primers. Original processing notes: It was a later analysis that counted 83 million or so unique TCR beta chains, of which 9 million to 13 million were shared. The method was immunoSEQ multiplex PCR; TCRdb's version includes in-frame clones alone and lacks a portion of them. V and J calls and clone size follow that table, whereas D and trimming were derived from the DNA. The sample includes over 90,000 clones, roughly 79% of them seen just once. With regard to this clone: Its antigen is unknown.

After removal of 2 bases from V and 5 bases from J, the junction contained 10 bases not matched to a gene. The CDR3 has 16 residues. From germline, CDR1 is MDHEN and CDR2 SYDVKM. The origin of this receptor is a woman aged 70-85 years in good health and CMV-seropositive. This chain joins TRBV28 and TRBJ2-5, with TRBD2 matching 8 bases. Sample: PBMCs. The CDR3 protein is CASSLGVASGLETQYF. In DNA, the CDR3 is TGTGCCAGCAGTTTAGGTGTGGCTAGCGGGCTTGAGACCCAGTACTTC.